This T cell receptor (beta chain) originates from a study of cytotoxic CD8 clonotypes in ibrutinib-treated CLL (dated by TCRdb to about 2021). Turning to the overall study: In this cohort, more than 14 patients were treatment-naive and ten to eleven were relapsed/refractory, while some 17 had unmutated IGHV. Cryopreserved peripheral blood mononuclear cells were collected before treatment, at response, and at either disease progression or sustained remission. Longitudinal samples were available for about 30% of the 86 trial participants. On average, each sample had roughly 250,000 productive templates and approximately 85,000 productive rearrangements. The response samples were drawn at a median of approximately 12 months into treatment, with a range of about 6 to 40 months. Responses were partial in 25 or so patients and complete in 2; after median about 5.5 years follow-up, approximately 15 stayed in remission and some twelve progressed.

Sequences SGHRS (CDR1) and YFSETQ (CDR2) are obtained from the germline V gene. The CDR3 contains 14 residues, cysteine and phenylalanine counted. Solely the CDR3 DNA is kept, with 42 bases framed from the first base. V is reduced by 0 bases and J by 3 bases, leaving a spacing of 7 bases between them. The goal of deep resolution MiSeq sequencing was a depth between 1 in 1 million and 1 in 200,000 T cells, and coverage averaged 10x per clonotype. The immunoSEQ hsTCRB Kit was used to generate the TCR beta libraries. The published analysis was carried out like this. Data were analyzed with ImmunoSEQ Data Assistant and ImmunoSEQ Analyzer, with V, D and J genes assigned per IMGT definitions. Clonality, with values ranging from 0 to 1, was calculated as one minus the normalized Shannon entropy of productive rearrangement frequencies. Only overrepresented clonotypes making up at least 0.05% of each patient's repertoire were included in the public clonotype analysis. Repertoires from thirteen age-matched healthy donors in immuneACCESS were used as clonality controls. Sourced from immuneACCESS, this table was stored by TCRdb with only in-frame sequences that have V and J called. A share of the clones is absent; for the studies checked, an unresolved V gene accounts for under half, and the remainder has no known explanation. V and J calls and clone size are those listed in that table; D and trimming were worked out from the DNA. The sample table contains approximately 20,000 clones; only one count was recorded for roughly 80% of them. Jointly, the top ten make up 5.7% of the sample.

With regard to this clone: Its antigen is currently not known. No quality values exist for individual bases; no much larger clone is one base distant. Distinct nucleotide sequences in the sample also encode this CDR3.

Findings and caveats that apply to the study as a whole: Sampling times were not matched between patients in sustained remission and patients whose disease was progressing, and lymph node repertoires were not examined. An increase in clonality was observed at ibrutinib response, with clonality remaining stable during sustained remission and falling back toward baseline at progression. At baseline, clonality was higher than in age-matched healthy donors and showed a strong correlation with circulating CD8+ T-cell counts. Public clonotypes were rare and either shrank or stayed stable during treatment, and the rise in clonality at ibrutinib response reflected expansion of private clonotypes.

For TCR beta library preparation, about 2 micrograms of genomic DNA was extracted from cryopreserved PBMCs. High-throughput TCR beta sequencing was performed on longitudinal blood samples from CLL patients receiving ibrutinib monotherapy. The patients took part in an open-label, single-center phase 2 trial of ibrutinib monotherapy. The chain employs TRBV5-1 and TRBJ1-5; matching of 5 bases hints at TRBD1 as the D gene. The specimen comprised PBMCs, sampled before ibrutinib treatment. This TCR came from a human donor with chronic lymphocytic leukemia. The nucleotide sequence reads TGCGCCAGCAGCTTGGGGGGGTACAATCAGCCCCAGCATTTT. Translated, it reads CASSLGGYNQPQHF. Outside the CDR3, residues come from the reference TRBV5-1 and TRBJ1-5 proteins, so the full variable domain is: KAGVTQTPRYLIKTRGQQVTLSCSPISGHRSVSWYQQTPGQGLQFLFEYFSETQRNKGNFPGRFSGRQFSNSRSEMNVSTLELGDSALYLCASSLGGYNQPQHFGDGTRLSIL.